This T cell receptor (beta chain) originates from a study of neoadjuvant anti-PD-1 for oral cavity cancer. Time point of the sample: after neoadjuvant nivolumab, at surgical resection. Clones were read by immunoSEQ multiplex PCR, and TCRdb kept only the in-frame ones, dropping some. The table lists some 15,000 clones, 76% of them singletons, with about 2.4% in the top ten. This receptor was taken from a person between 35 and 79 years old with oral cavity squamous cell carcinoma. Sequenced here: PBMCs, sampled after nivolumab (anti-PD-1) treatment.

The CDR3 spells CASSTGVEQYF. The CDR3 region has the DNA TGTGCCAGCAGTACAGGGGTCGAGCAGTACTTC. This chain connects TRBV6-5 to TRBJ2-7; the match to TRBD1 covers 7 bases. The germline CDR1 and CDR2 sequences are MNHEY and SVGAGI. The CDR3 consists of 11 residues. V shed 5 bases, J shed 6 bases, and the junction held 1 base outside the gene matches.